This T cell receptor beta chain was documented in a study of blood T cell repertoires in COVID-19. Study-wide background: Acute and convalescent COVID-19 specimens originated in the United States, Italy and Spain.

Per the authors' pipeline: Amplified reference gene primers provided the basis for estimating nucleated cell counts. Assay: immunoSEQ multiplex PCR; the TCRdb copy retains only in-frame clones and omits some. V and J calls and clone size are those listed in that table; D and trimming were worked out from the DNA. Of a few hundred thousand clones detected, around 83% appear once; the ten largest clones hold less than 7%. Sequencing used PBMCs or T cells enriched from blood (not recorded which). The sequence was obtained from a woman aged 40 to 50 who had recovered from COVID-19.

The CDR3 coding sequence is TGTGCCAGCAGTTCGGGGACAGGGTATTACAATCAGCCCCAGCATTTT. Translation gives CASSSGTGYYNQPQHF. The V call is TRBV27, the J call TRBJ1-5; TRBD1 aligns across 9 bases. J was trimmed by 3 bases and V by 4 bases; bases with no gene match: 7. This CDR3 region has 16 residues. CDR1 is MNHEY, CDR2 SMNVEV, per germline (reference sequence).